These 20 T cell receptor beta chains came from one sample sequenced in a study of T cell repertoires in cytomegalovirus infection. A single record per CDR3 protein comes from TCRdb applying MiXCR to the reads. The table records some 300,000 distinct CDR3 sequences, 8% to 10% of them present only once. Sequencing was carried out using PBMCs. These receptors originate from a human donor in good health (CMV status not recorded). Some clones in this sample may be carry-over from other donors' samples.

This clonotype appeared many times. The CDR3: CASSQGSGGAGNEQFF. As DNA, the CDR3 is TGTGCCAGCAGCCAAGGAAGCGGGGGGGCCGGCAATGAGCAGTTCTTC. V usage is TRBV3-1 and J usage is TRBJ2-1, with 10 bases that match TRBD2. V gave up 1 base and J gave up 6 bases; unmatched junction bases: 6. Germline V gene lookup returns CDR1 LGHDT and CDR2 YNNKEL (reference sequence). The CDR3 loop spans 16 amino acids.

This clonotype showed up many times. The chain recombines TRBV12-3 or TRBV12-4 with TRBJ1-5; possible D gene TRBD1, 5 bases. Trimming left V 3 bases short and J 2 bases short, with 11 bases between. The CDR3 sequence is 15 residues long. The CDR3 is CASSFVGVGNQPQHF. The CDR3 DNA is TGTGCCAGCAGTTTTGTGGGGGTCGGCAATCAGCCCCAGCATTTT.

This clonotype was counted ten times or more. The chain combines TRBV6-1 with TRBJ2-2; 9 nucleotides match TRBD1. Germline V lookup: CDR1 MNHNS, CDR2 SASEGT. Germline trimming cut 6 bases from V and 5 bases from J; bases unmatched to any gene: 7. This CDR3 is built from 15 residues. Here the CDR3 reads CASSPQGAYTGELFF. The CDR3 DNA reads as TGTGCCAGCAGCCCACAGGGGGCGTATACCGGGGAGCTGTTTTTT.

The rearrangement joins TRBV4-2 to TRBJ2-1, with D uncertain. The germline CDR1 and CDR2 sequences are LGHNA and YNFKEQ. V gave up 4 bases and J gave up 6 bases, with 10 bases separating them. This CDR3 contains 13 residues. For the CDR3, the DNA is TGTGCCAGCAGCCCCAGGATTTTCAATGAGCAGTTCTTC. Translating it yields CASSPRIFNEQFF.

The chain employs TRBV29-1 and TRBJ2-7; D is possibly TRBD1 or TRBD2 (6 bases each). The CDR3 is 12 amino acids. Germline CDR1 reads SQVTM; CDR2 reads ANQGSEA. V gave up 3 bases and J gave up 7 bases, with 13 bases separating them. The CDR3 protein is CSVDTGAGEQYV. As DNA, the CDR3 is TGCAGCGTTGATACGGGGGCGGGGGAGCAGTACGTC.

The sample holds many counts of this clonotype. V gene TRBV19 combines with J gene TRBJ2-2, with 9 bases aligning to TRBD1. V gave up 6 bases and J gave up 4 bases; unmatched junction bases: 3. The CDR3 is 14 amino acids. Germline V gene data show CDR1 as LNHDA and CDR2 as SQIVND (reference sequence). Here the CDR3 DNA reads TGTGCCAGTAGACCGGGACAGGGCACCGGGGAGCTGTTTTTT. This gives the protein CASRPGQGTGELFF.

This clonotype was observed at least ten times. This rearrangement joins TRBV12-3 or TRBV12-4 to TRBJ2-3, with a possible D match to TRBD1 (5 bases). V lost 5 bases to trimming and J lost 2 bases, with 11 bases between them. This CDR3 contains 14 residues. The CDR3 protein is CASSLQVLTDTQYF. The DNA of the CDR3 is TGTGCCAGCAGTCTACAGGTTCTCACAGATACGCAGTATTTT.

This clonotype came up many times. The J gene is TRBJ2-3, the V gene TRBV28; 7 bases match TRBD1. Per the germline V gene, CDR1 is MDHEN and CDR2 is SYDVKM. The CDR3 loop spans 17 amino acids. J gave up 6 bases and V 3 bases, and 15 bases lay outside the gene matches. CDR3 DNA: TGTGCCAGCAGTTTCCCCGGACAGGCACAATACCACGATACGCAGTATTTT. Translating it yields CASSFPGQAQYHDTQYF.

This clonotype came up many times. The chain recombines TRBV25-1 with TRBJ1-2, with TRBD1 identical over 9 bases. The CDR3 is 16 residues long. The ends lost 7 bases at V and 6 bases at J; junction bases unmatched: 15. CDR1 MGHDK and CDR2 SYGVNS come from the germline V gene. The CDR3 is CASNNAPGQGSDGYTF. CDR3 bases: TGTGCCAGCAACAATGCCCCGGGACAGGGTTCTGATGGCTACACCTTC.

This clonotype showed up many times. The CDR3 DNA reads TGTGCCAGCAGCTTAGGTGGGCGGGGAGGGGAACGGCAGTACGTC. It specifies CASSLGGRGGERQYV. The J gene is TRBJ2-7, the V gene TRBV7-8; the match to TRBD2 covers 7 bases. Germline-derived CDR1 and CDR2 are SGHVS and FQNEAQ. The trim removed 1 base at V and 9 bases at J, leaving 12 bases unmatched. The CDR3 contains 15 residues.

Ten or more counts support this clonotype. The J gene is TRBJ1-1, the V gene TRBV7-9; 10 nucleotides agree with TRBD1. Unmatched junction bases numbered 5, after V lost 1 base and J lost 6 bases. Per the germline V gene, CDR1 is SEHNR and CDR2 is FQNEAQ (reference sequence). This CDR3 region has 15 residues. CDR3 in amino acids: CASSLGGGQGAEAFF. CDR3 DNA sequence: TGTGCCAGCAGCTTAGGAGGAGGACAGGGGGCTGAAGCTTTCTTT.

This clonotype came up a few times. The chain uses TRBV14 and TRBJ2-1; D gene ambiguous. Germline CDR1 SGHDN, CDR2 FVKESK. V gave up 3 bases and J gave up 5 bases, with 14 bases separating them. CDR3 length: 15 residues. CDR3 bases: TGTGCCAGCAGCCAGGTGATGGACGTGAACAATGAGCAGTTCTTC. Residues: CASSQVMDVNNEQFF.

This clonotype came up many times. This chain joins TRBV20-1 and TRBJ1-5, with D hard to call. The CDR3 runs to 16 residues. V was pared by 1 base and J by 0 bases, with 13 bases between. The V gene's germline CDR1 is DFQATT and CDR2 SNEGSKA (reference sequence). The CDR3 reads CSARALSHVSNQPQHF. The CDR3 DNA reads TGCAGTGCTAGAGCCCTTTCCCACGTTAGCAATCAGCCCCAGCATTTT.

This clonotype was seen repeatedly, ten times or more. The V and J genes are TRBV2 and TRBJ1-1; D unresolved. Germline CDR1 reads SNHLY; CDR2 reads FYNNEI. Trimming cost V 4 bases and J 0 bases, with 9 bases left between them. The CDR3 has 14 amino acids. The CDR3 bases are TGTGCCAGCAGTGTGACGGCTTTGAACACTGAAGCTTTCTTT. Residues: CASSVTALNTEAFF.

This clonotype was detected ten times or more. The CDR3 region is CSAGLAGVPGHTQYF. The CDR3 bases are TGCAGTGCCGGGCTAGCGGGGGTCCCGGGACATACGCAGTATTTT. This sequence joins TRBV20-1 and TRBJ2-3, with TRBD2 matching 10 bases. Trimming removed 6 bases from V and 7 bases from J; junction bases left unmatched: 13. CDR1 is DFQATT, CDR2 SNEGSKA, per germline (reference sequence). The CDR3 totals 15 residues.

This clonotype was seen more than once but under ten times. The V gene is TRBV5-1, the J gene TRBJ1-1; D perhaps matches TRBD1 (5 bases). The V gene lost 7 bases and the J gene lost 5 bases, with 21 bases spanning the gap. Germline values: CDR1 SGHRS, CDR2 YFSETQ. This CDR3 contains 15 residues. CDR3 loop: CASLGPPGDRTEAFF. The CDR3 nucleotides read TGCGCCAGCCTAGGACCCCCGGGGGATAGAACTGAAGCTTTCTTT.

This clonotype was seen ten or more times. The J gene is TRBJ2-6, the V gene TRBV2, with 8 bases lining up with TRBD1. V lost 6 bases to trimming and J lost 4 bases; unmatched junction nucleotides: 11. From germline, CDR1 is SNHLY and CDR2 FYNNEI. CDR3 length: 17 amino acids. The CDR3 spells CASSLGTGATGANVLTF. The CDR3 DNA reads TGTGCCAGCAGCCTAGGGACAGGAGCTACGGGGGCCAACGTCCTGACTTTC.

This clonotype was detected many times. Here the CDR3 DNA reads TGCAGTGCTAGAGATGGGGCAGCCTTACATTCACCCCTCCACTTT. This sequence encodes CSARDGAALHSPLHF. The chain is built from TRBV20-1 and TRBJ1-6; D might be TRBD1 (5 bases). Trimming removed 0 bases at V and 8 bases at J, with 14 bases between. Germline values: CDR1 DFQATT, CDR2 SNEGSKA (reference sequence). The CDR3 spans 15 residues.

Ten or more counts support this clonotype. The CDR3 sequence: CASSSEGEMNTEAFF. Written as DNA, the CDR3 is TGTGCCAGCAGCTCGGAGGGGGAGATGAACACTGAAGCTTTCTTT. The V and J genes are TRBV7-6 and TRBJ1-1; TRBD1 is a possible D gene (6 bases). The germline gives CDR1 SGHVS, CDR2 FNYEAQ. Trimming pared 4 bases from V and 0 bases from J, leaving 12 bases between. The CDR3 loop spans 15 amino acids.

There are many counts of this clonotype. The CDR3 reads CASSLVGSSYEQYV. The DNA of the CDR3 is TGTGCCAGCAGCTTAGTCGGCAGCTCCTACGAGCAGTACGTC. This chain joins TRBV7-2 and TRBJ2-7; D not resolved. This CDR3 is 14 amino acids long. Germline V CDR1 and CDR2: SGHTA, FQGNSA. V was trimmed by 1 base and J by 0 bases, leaving 7 bases between them.